This T cell receptor beta chain came from a study of glioma-infiltrating T cells after dendritic cell vaccination. Time point here: after dendritic cell vaccination, including at tumor progression/relapse. Sequencing was performed with immunoSEQ multiplex PCR; in TCRdb, only in-frame clones are kept and a portion is missing. Of fewer than 70,000 clones listed, more than 75% are singletons. This CDR3 is 20 amino acids long. V lost 1 base and J 0 bases, leaving 20 bases between the germline ends. CDR1 is SGHKS, CDR2 YYEKEE, per germline (reference sequence). The chain employs TRBV5-5 and TRBJ2-6, with D tentatively TRBD1 (5 bases). Sequences were derived from blood, sampled after dendritic cell vaccination. The source of this sequence is a human donor with glioblastoma. CDR3 sequence reads: CASSLIPDSPNHSGANVLTF. As DNA, the CDR3 is TGTGCCAGCAGCTTGATCCCCGACAGCCCAAACCACTCTGGGGCCAACGTCCTGACTTTC. Full variable domain (missing parts from reference TRBV5-5 and TRBJ2-6): DAGVTQSPTHLIKTRGQQVTLRCSPISGHKSVSWYQQVLGQGPQFIFQYYEKEERGRGNFPDRFSARQFPNYSSELNVNALLLGDSALYLCASSLIPDSPNHSGANVLTFGAGSRLTVL.